The clone carrying this T cell receptor beta chain has only a few counts. Its antigen remains unidentified. This entry belongs to a study of identical twins. Study observations and caveats: Memory repertoires showed no such pattern, whereas abundant cord blood beta clonotypes carried fewer insertions.

The CDR3 length is 13 residues. Trimming removed 0 bases at V and 7 bases at J, with 8 bases between. Per germline, CDR1 SGHRS and CDR2 YFSETQ. Donors uniformly comprised healthy Caucasians. A universal primer binding site was introduced by template switching. The final cDNA contained unique molecular identifiers. One entry per CDR3 protein, called by TCRdb with MiXCR from the 5' RACE reads. This repertoire shows approximately 230,000 distinct CDR3 sequences, more than 13% found once; its top ten account for approximately 9.3%. This sequence was found in a woman aged 18-29 years in good health. The source material was memory (CD45RO+) T cells sorted from blood. The chain joins TRBV5-1 to TRBJ2-1, with D uncertain. The CDR3 sequence: CASSLAAWNEQFF. CDR3 in DNA: TGCGCCAGCAGCTTGGCTGCTTGGAATGAGCAGTTCTTC.